This TCR beta chain was sequenced during a study of tumor-infiltrating lymphocytes in localized non-small cell lung cancer. Findings and caveats of the study: TCR sequencing covered a subset of patients with enough tissue. Tumors had more T cell infiltration than uninvolved lung, per TCRbeta sequencing and CD3 counts.

This clone was counted only a few times. No antigen is known for it. The assay was immunoSEQ multiplex PCR, and TCRdb's table has in-frame clones only and misses some. The data hold about 12,000 clones, with about 78% observed a single time. Germline V lookup: CDR1 SGHRS, CDR2 YFSETQ. The ends lost 3 bases at V and 1 base at J; junction bases unmatched: 10. The CDR3 spans 19 residues. This TCR came from a human donor with non-small cell lung cancer. Sequencing was performed on uninvolved lung tissue not adjacent to the tumor. J is TRBJ2-3 and V is TRBV5-1; 14 positions agree with TRBD2. The CDR3 DNA sequence: TGCGCCAGCAGCTACTCTAGACTAGCGGGAGGGGACGGCACAGATACGCAGTATTTT. Translation gives CASSYSRLAGGDGTDTQYF. The complete variable domain, with remaining parts taken from reference TRBV5-1 and TRBJ2-3, reads KAGVTQTPRYLIKTRGQQVTLSCSPISGHRSVSWYQQTPGQGLQFLFEYFSETQRNKGNFPGRFSGRQFSNSRSEMNVSTLELGDSALYLCASSYSRLAGGDGTDTQYFGPGTRLTVL.